The 10 T cell receptor beta chains in this list originate from one sample, sequenced in a study of cytomegalovirus exposure and HLA in healthy donors. The PCR contained 60 Vbeta and 13 Jbeta primers. Assay used: immunoSEQ multiplex PCR; TCRdb lists only in-frame clones, some missing. The data show 95,000 to 150,000 clones, 73% seen once. Sequenced input: PBMCs. These receptor sequences come from a man aged 60 to 75 in good health and CMV-seropositive.

This clone was counted between two and nine times. V gene TRBV18 combines with J gene TRBJ2-1, with a tentative D call TRBD1 (5 bases). The CDR3 loop spans 15 amino acids. V lost 7 bases, J lost 4 bases, and 17 bases lay in between. Germline CDR1 reads KGHSH; CDR2 reads LQKENI. DNA of the CDR3: TGTGCCAGCTTCTGGACGCCTAAGGGGTACAATGAGCAGTTCTTC. Translated, it gives CASFWTPKGYNEQFF.

The chain is built from TRBV6-5 and TRBJ2-7, with 9 bases aligning to TRBD1. This CDR3 is built from 15 residues. Germline trimming cut 2 bases from V and 6 bases from J; bases unmatched to any gene: 8. Germline-derived CDR1 and CDR2 are MNHEY and SVGAGI. The CDR3 reads CASSYNTGGAGEQYF. The CDR3 region has the DNA TGTGCCAGCAGTTACAACACAGGGGGCGCAGGCGAGCAGTACTTC.

V usage is TRBV4-2 and J usage is TRBJ1-4; 7 positions agree with TRBD1. The CDR3 has 14 amino acids. The germline CDR1 and CDR2 sequences are LGHNA and YNFKEQ. V was pared by 4 bases and J by 4 bases, with 3 bases of the junction left unmatched. CDR3 amino acids: CASSRQGFNEKLFF. CDR3 coding DNA: TGTGCCAGCAGCCGACAGGGTTTTAATGAAAAACTGTTTTTT.

The chain's CDR3 is CAYALGSPLHF. The CDR3 DNA is TGTGCTTATGCCCTAGGTTCACCCCTCCACTTT. This rearrangement joins TRBV30 to TRBJ1-6; no firm D call. This CDR3 contains 11 residues. CDR1 GTSNPN and CDR2 SVGIG come from the germline V gene (reference sequence).

This clone was found a few times. Germline is not matched at one junction end, which may reflect a read error. The genes are TRBV7-9 and TRBJ2-4; 7 bases line up with TRBD2. The length of the CDR3 is 19 residues. Per germline, CDR1 SEHNR and CDR2 FQNEAQ (reference sequence). In DNA form, the CDR3 reads TGTTCCAGCAGCCCACCTTGGCGGGGAGGGAGTTTGGCCAAAAACATTCAGTACTTC. Residues: CSSSPPWRGGSLAKNIQYF.

The chain recombines TRBV5-8 with TRBJ1-6; TRBD1 agrees at 8 bases. Germline-derived CDR1 and CDR2 are SGHTS and YDEGEE. V was pared by 1 base and J by 9 bases, with 3 bases of the junction left unmatched. CDR3 length: 14 amino acids. CDR3 sequence (DNA): TGTGCCAGCAGCTTGACCACAGGGGGTTCACCCCTCCACTTT. Translated, it gives CASSLTTGGSPLHF.

The V gene is TRBV5-1, the J gene TRBJ2-7; 8 positions match TRBD1. The CDR3 loop spans 17 amino acids. V trimming: 1 base; J trimming: 2 bases; junction bases outside the gene matches: 11. Germline V CDR1 and CDR2: SGHRS, YFSETQ. In DNA, the CDR3 is TGCGCCAGCAGCTTGTCTTCAATCGGGACAGGAACCTACGAGCAGTACTTC. The encoded protein is CASSLSSIGTGTYEQYF.

This chain joins TRBV28 and TRBJ2-3; a possible D gene is TRBD1 (6 bases). The V end lost 7 bases, the J end lost 3 bases, and 17 bases lay between the germline ends. The CDR3 is made up of 15 amino acids. From germline, CDR1 is MDHEN and CDR2 SYDVKM. CDR3 DNA: TGTGCCAGCACACGTCGGGACACTTGGACAGATACGCAGTATTTT. Protein product: CASTRRDTWTDTQYF.

J is TRBJ1-1 and V is TRBV6-5, with D maybe TRBD1 (6 bases). CDR3 length: 13 amino acids. Germline CDR1 reads MNHEY; CDR2 reads SVGAGI. V lost 6 bases, J lost 5 bases, and 13 bases lay in between. The CDR3 bases are TGTGCCAGCAGCTCTAATACAGGGACTGAAGCTTTCTTT. Residues: CASSSNTGTEAFF.

The chain joins TRBV28 to TRBJ2-7; 10 bases are a match to TRBD2. The CDR3 runs 16 residues. The V gene's germline CDR1 is MDHEN and CDR2 SYDVKM. The trim removed 4 bases at V and 2 bases at J, leaving 8 bases unmatched. CDR3 sequence reads: CASSSQASGSPYEQYF. DNA of the CDR3: TGTGCCAGCAGTTCACAGGCTAGCGGGAGCCCCTACGAGCAGTACTTC.